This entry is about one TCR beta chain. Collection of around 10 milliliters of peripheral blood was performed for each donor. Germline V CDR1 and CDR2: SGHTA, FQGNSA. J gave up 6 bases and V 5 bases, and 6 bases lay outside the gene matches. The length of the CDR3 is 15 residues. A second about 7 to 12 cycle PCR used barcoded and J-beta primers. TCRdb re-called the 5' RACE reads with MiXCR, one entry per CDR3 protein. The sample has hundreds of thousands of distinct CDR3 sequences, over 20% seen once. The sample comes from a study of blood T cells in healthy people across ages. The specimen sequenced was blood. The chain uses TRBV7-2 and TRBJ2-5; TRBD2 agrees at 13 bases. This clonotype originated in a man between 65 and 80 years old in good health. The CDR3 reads CASSMGLAGRQTQYF. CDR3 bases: TGTGCCAGCAGCATGGGACTAGCGGGACGGCAGACCCAGTACTTC.